The subject of this entry is one T cell receptor (beta chain). Antigen: not known. This record comes from a study of radiation and T cells in renal cell carcinoma. The wider study: Nephrectomy followed 15 Gy stereotactic body radiation by 4 weeks. Study findings and constraints: In blood, top tumor clones expanded by 2 weeks, shrinking by 4. Pretreatment tumor biopsies were lacking, so baseline clonotypes are unknown.

Method: immunoSEQ multiplex PCR; TCRdb's copy keeps in-frame clones and lacks some. The repertoire holds some 100,000 clones, 82% seen once, with approximately 6.4% in the top ten. V was shortened by 8 bases and J by 2 bases, with 13 bases between the two germline ends. Germline lookup yields CDR1 MNHEY and CDR2 SVGAGI. There are 15 residues in the CDR3. Indicated time point: baseline pretreatment blood. Sample treatment: 15 Gy SBRT to primary tumor, nephrectomy 4 weeks later. The sample here was blood, taken from a patient whose treatment included radiotherapy and nephrectomy. The receptor was isolated from a man in his sixties with renal cell carcinoma. The chain has TRBV6-5 and TRBJ2-6, with D uncertain. The CDR3 reads CASSAGWAGANVLTF. The DNA for the CDR3 is TGTGCCAGCTCCGCCGGCTGGGCTGGGGCCAACGTCCTGACTTTC.